There are a few counts of the clone carrying this T cell receptor beta chain. PBMCs were isolated at a quantity of at least 6 million per sample. The second PCR ran about 6 to 12 cycles with a sample-barcoded 5' primer and J-beta primers. Carrying 12 random nucleotides, a template-switch adaptor labeled each individual cDNA molecule. TCRdb redid the calling of the 5' RACE reads with MiXCR, one entry per CDR3 protein. The sample has hundreds of thousands of distinct CDR3 sequences, 40% to 45% seen once. The data were taken from a study of blood T cells in healthy people across ages. Input material: blood. This TCR was recovered from a woman aged 60-70 years in good health.

CDR3 sequence reads: CASSVSQGGNEQFF. CDR3 DNA sequence: TGTGCCAGCAGCGTAAGTCAAGGAGGCAATGAGCAGTTCTTC. This chain links TRBV9 with TRBJ2-1; D is perhaps TRBD2 (5 bases). The CDR3 is made up of 14 amino acids. Germline V gives CDR1 SGDLS, CDR2 YYNGEE. The V end lost 1 base, the J end lost 6 bases, and 11 bases lay between the germline ends.